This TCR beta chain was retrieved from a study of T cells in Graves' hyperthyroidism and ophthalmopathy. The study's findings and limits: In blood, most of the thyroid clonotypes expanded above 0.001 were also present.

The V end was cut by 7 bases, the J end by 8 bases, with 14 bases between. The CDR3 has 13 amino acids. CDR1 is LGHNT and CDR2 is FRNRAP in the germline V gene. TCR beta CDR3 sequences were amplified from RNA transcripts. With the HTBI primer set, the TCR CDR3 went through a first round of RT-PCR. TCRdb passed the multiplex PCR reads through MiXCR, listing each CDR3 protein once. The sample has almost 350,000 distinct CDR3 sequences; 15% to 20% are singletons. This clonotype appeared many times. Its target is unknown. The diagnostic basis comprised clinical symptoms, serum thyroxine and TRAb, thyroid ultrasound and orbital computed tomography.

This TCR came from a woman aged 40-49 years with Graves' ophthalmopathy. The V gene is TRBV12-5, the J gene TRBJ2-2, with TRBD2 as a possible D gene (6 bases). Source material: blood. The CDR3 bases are TGTGCTAGTGCCCCCGTTGCGGGGGGGGAGCTGTTTTTT. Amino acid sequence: CASAPVAGGELFF. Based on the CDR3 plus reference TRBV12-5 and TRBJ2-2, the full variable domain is DARVTQTPRHKVTEMGQEVTMRCQPILGHNTVFWYRQTMMQGLELLAYFRNRAPLDDSGMPKDRFSAEMPDATLATLKIQPSEPRDSAVYFCASAPVAGGELFFGEGSRLTVL.